These 16 T cell receptor beta chains came from one sample sequenced in a study of T cell responses to AZD1222 COVID-19 vaccine. Repertoires were generated with immunoSEQ multiplex PCR, while TCRdb's copy carries only in-frame clones and drops some. The table shows about 61,000 clones, with around 82% occurring only once. The specimen was peripheral blood, collected 28 days after the second AZD1222 dose. Receptors were obtained from an adult who received the AZD1222 COVID-19 vaccine.

V and J are TRBV6-5 and TRBJ2-7; weak D call: TRBD2 (6 bases). From germline, CDR1 is MNHEY and CDR2 SVGAGI. The V end lost 8 bases, the J end lost 4 bases, and 21 bases lay between the germline ends. This CDR3 region has 15 residues. CDR3 loop: CASQGLGQGFYEQYF. CDR3 DNA: TGTGCCAGCCAGGGACTTGGTCAGGGCTTTTACGAGCAGTACTTC.

This sequence joins TRBV6-6 and TRBJ2-7, with 10 bases lining up with TRBD2. With V trimmed by 10 bases and J by 5 bases, 14 bases remained unmatched. The CDR3 length is 15 residues. In germline, CDR1 is MNHNY, CDR2 SVGAGI (reference sequence). The CDR3 bases are TGTGCCACCCAGACTAGCGGGTGGGGTTTCAACGAGCAGTACTTC. Its translation: CATQTSGWGFNEQYF.

The chain employs TRBV27 and TRBJ2-5; D is perhaps TRBD1 (5 bases). CDR3 length: 15 residues. The germline V gene encodes CDR1 MNHEY and CDR2 SMNVEV (reference sequence). Trimming stripped 0 bases from V and 5 bases from J, with 13 bases between. The CDR3 here is CASSLSPAGWETQYF. CDR3 bases: TGTGCCAGCAGTTTATCGCCGGCAGGGTGGGAGACCCAGTACTTC.

The gene calls are TRBV10-3 and TRBJ2-7; 9 nucleotides match TRBD2. Unmatched junction bases numbered 4, after V lost 3 bases and J lost 4 bases. This CDR3 has 14 amino acids. The germline V gene has CDR1 ENHRY and CDR2 SYGVKD. The CDR3 region is CAISDGSGSYEQYF. CDR3 DNA: TGTGCCATCAGTGATGGTAGCGGGAGTTACGAGCAGTACTTC.

The J gene is TRBJ2-2, the V gene TRBV7-8, with D possibly being TRBD1 (6 bases). The CDR3 loop spans 18 amino acids. V was shortened by 1 base and J by 5 bases, with 20 bases between the two germline ends. Germline values: CDR1 SGHVS, CDR2 FQNEAQ. The CDR3 sequence is CASSLGTAIVTWTGELFF. CDR3 sequence (DNA): TGTGCCAGCAGCTTAGGGACAGCGATAGTAACCTGGACCGGGGAGCTGTTTTTT.

The chain recombines TRBV5-6 with TRBJ2-1, with D perhaps given as TRBD1 or TRBD2 (6 bases each). The V gene lost 2 bases and the J gene lost 1 base, with 16 bases spanning the gap. Germline CDR1 reads SGHDT; CDR2 reads YYEEEE. The CDR3 is 17 amino acids. The CDR3, as DNA: TGTGCCAGCAGCTTACGAAACGAGGGGGGTTCCTACAATGAGCAGTTCTTC. Protein product: CASSLRNEGGSYNEQFF.

A few counts support this clone. The rearrangement joins TRBV9 to TRBJ2-7; D possibly corresponds to TRBD1 (6 bases). There are 14 residues in the CDR3. Germline V CDR1 and CDR2: SGDLS, YYNGEE. Between the trimmed V and J ends, which lost 3 bases and 2 bases, there was a span of 12 bases. As DNA, the CDR3 is TGTGCCAGCAGCGAGGGGACACGGACCTACGAGCAGTACTTC. Protein: CASSEGTRTYEQYF.

The CDR3 DNA reads TGTGCCAGCAGTGAGGAAGCGGGAGCGTCCTACGAGCAGTACTTC. Its protein product is CASSEEAGASYEQYF. The V call is TRBV2, the J call TRBJ2-7; 8 nucleotides align to TRBD2. Germline values: CDR1 SNHLY, CDR2 FYNNEI. The CDR3 length is 15 residues. J was trimmed by 1 base and V by 3 bases; bases with no gene match: 5.

The chain is built from TRBV18 and TRBJ2-1; D unresolved. V gave up 3 bases and J gave up 7 bases, with 7 bases separating them. Germline values: CDR1 KGHSH, CDR2 LQKENI. The CDR3 covers 12 residues. The CDR3 DNA reads as TGTGCCAGCTCACCCAGTCCTAATGAGCAGTTCTTC. Encoded protein: CASSPSPNEQFF. Variable domain in full (rest from reference TRBV18 and TRBJ2-1): NAGVMQNPRHLVRRRGQEARLRCSPMKGHSHVYWYRQLPEEGLKFMVYLQKENIIDESGMPKERFSAEFPKEGPSILRIQQVVRGDSAAYFCASSPSPNEQFFGPGTRLTVL.

This clone has just one count. The chain couples TRBV28 to TRBJ2-7; the match to TRBD2 covers 7 bases. CDR3 size: 14 residues. The germline gives CDR1 MDHEN, CDR2 SYDVKM. The trim removed 5 bases at V and 9 bases at J, leaving 13 bases unmatched. CDR3: CASSLHGEGRGQYF. CDR3 bases: TGTGCCAGCAGTCTCCATGGGGAGGGCCGGGGGCAGTACTTC.

The chain carries TRBV4-2 and TRBJ2-7; D possibly corresponds to TRBD1 (6 bases). The V end lost 4 bases, the J end lost 5 bases, and 9 bases lay between the germline ends. The CDR3 length is 12 residues. The germline V gene has CDR1 LGHNA and CDR2 YNFKEQ. As DNA, the CDR3 is TGTGCCAGCAGCCCACAGGGCCACGAGCAGTACTTC. Its translation: CASSPQGHEQYF.

The rearrangement links TRBV3-1 (or the pseudogene TRBV3-2) to TRBJ2-5; 9 bases align to TRBD1. The CDR3 has 17 amino acids. Germline V gene sequence: CDR1 LGHDT, CDR2 YNNKEL (reference sequence). V shed 2 bases and J 4 bases; nucleotides not matched to a gene: 11. This CDR3 is CASSQRKVTGGRETQYF. The CDR3 nucleotides read TGTGCCAGCAGCCAAAGGAAGGTGACAGGGGGAAGAGAGACCCAGTACTTC.

The chain couples TRBV7-2 to TRBJ1-2; maybe TRBD1 (6 bases). With 0 bases removed from V and 0 bases from J, the gap between germline ends came to 14 bases. The CDR3 consists of 17 residues. CDR1 SGHTA and CDR2 FQGNSA come from the germline V gene. For the CDR3, the DNA is TGTGCCAGCAGCTTAGCGCGGCAGGGGCCCTCTAACTATGGCTACACCTTC. Translation gives CASSLARQGPSNYGYTF.

The chain uses TRBV12-5 and TRBJ2-2; 7 bases are a match to TRBD1. V was pared by 6 bases and J by 1 base, with 5 bases of the junction left unmatched. Germline V gives CDR1 LGHNT, CDR2 FRNRAP. This CDR3 is 15 amino acids long. The CDR3 spells CASGLGTVNTGELFF. For the CDR3, the DNA is TGTGCTAGTGGGCTGGGGACAGTGAACACCGGGGAGCTGTTTTTT.

The chain couples TRBV28 to TRBJ1-3, with no clear D. CDR3 length equals 16 residues. The V and J ends lost 7 bases and 2 bases respectively, with 18 bases between them. The germline CDR1 and CDR2 sequences are MDHEN and SYDVKM. The CDR3 DNA is TGTGCCAGCACCTCTCTAAAAGTTCGGACTGGAAACACCATATATTTT. Translating it yields CASTSLKVRTGNTIYF.

This chain uses TRBV20-1 with TRBJ1-5, with 10 bases identical to TRBD1. This CDR3 comprises 15 residues. Germline V gives CDR1 DFQATT, CDR2 SNEGSKA (reference sequence). Trimming removed 3 bases from V and 4 bases from J; junction bases left unmatched: 6. CDR3 coding DNA: TGCAGTGCTAGTGAAGGACAGGGGGTGAATCAGCCCCAGCATTTT. Encoded protein: CSASEGQGVNQPQHF.